Listed below are T cell receptor beta chains from one sample, sequenced in a study of OX40 agonist ivuxolimab in advanced cancers. Generated by immunoSEQ multiplex PCR, the TCRdb table keeps only in-frame clones and is missing some. Counted here are roughly 60,000 clones, roughly 90% occurring once; the ten biggest clones make up almost 0.45%. This material consisted of CD4+ or CD8+ T cells sorted from blood, taken in a trial of the OX40 agonist ivuxolimab. The origin of the receptors is an adult with an advanced solid tumor such as melanoma, head and neck, liver or kidney cancer. Both conserved end residues are part of each CDR3. The D gene is left open where the match is weak. Where a row states a size, it is once, few, many or the class of an expanded clone; other rows omit it.

size	V	D	J	DNA	CDR3
NA	TRBV19	TRBD1	TRBJ1-4	TGTGCCAGTAGTTCAGACAGGGTATTATACGAAAAACTGTTTTTT	CASSSDRVLYEKLFF
NA	TRBV7-8	NA	TRBJ1-4	TGTGCCAGCAGCTTAGGACCTAATGAAAAACTGTTTTTT	CASSLGPNEKLFF
NA	TRBV30	NA	TRBJ1-1	TGTGCCTGGAGCGCCGACCGGGTACAGGGTATAGCTTTCTTT	CAWSADRVQGIAFF
NA	TRBV7-2	TRBD2	TRBJ2-2	TGTGCCAGCAGCCCCCAAGCGGGAGAGACGACCGGGGAGCTGTTTTTT	CASSPQAGETTGELFF
NA	TRBV5-1	NA	TRBJ2-7	TGCGCCAGCAGCTTGGAAGGGGGGGCCCTACGCGAGCAGTACTTC	CASSLEGGALREQYF
NA	TRBV16	TRBD2	TRBJ2-2	TGTGCCAGCAGCCAAGGACTAGCGGGGTCCCCCGGGGAGCTGTTTTTT	CASSQGLAGSPGELFF
NA	TRBV10-3	NA	TRBJ1-5	TGTGCCATCAGTGAGGGCGGGGGGCGAGGGAGTCAGCCCCAGCATTTT	CAISEGGGRGSQPQHF
NA	TRBV7-2	TRBD2	TRBJ2-1	TGTGCCAGCAGCCCAGCGGGGGGACTGAGGAATGAGCAGTTCTTC	CASSPAGGLRNEQFF
NA	TRBV5-4	NA	TRBJ2-7	TGTGCCAGCAGCTCCCCGCAGGCATCCTACGAGCAGTACTTC	CASSSPQASYEQYF
few	TRBV10-1	NA	TRBJ1-5	TGCGCCAGCAGTGAGACAGCGAATCAACCCCAGCATTTT	CASSETANQPQHF
NA	TRBV7-9	NA	TRBJ1-2	TGTGCCAGCAGCTTAGTTACGAGTAACTATGGCTACACCTTC	CASSLVTSNYGYTF
NA	TRBV4-3	NA	TRBJ2-6	TGCGCCAGCAGCCAAGTAAGGATGGATGCTTCTGGGGCCAACGTCCTGACTTTC	CASSQVRMDASGANVLTF
once	TRBV10-3	NA	TRBJ1-3	TGTGCCATCAGTGAGGTGGGAAACACCATATATTTT	CAISEVGNTIYF
NA	TRBV7-8	TRBD2	TRBJ2-1	TGTGCCAGCAGCTTTAGCCAGGTACTAGCGGGAGTATGGTTCTTC	CASSFSQVLAGVWFF
NA	TRBV19	TRBD1	TRBJ2-3	TGTGCCAGTAGTATAGATCTCCAGGACAGGGATACGCAGTATTTT	CASSIDLQDRDTQYF